These 2 T cell receptor beta chains were all obtained from the same sample, sequenced in a study of T-cell memory formation after mild COVID-19 (dated by TCRdb to the early 2020s). The library was obtained by 5' RACE. The sequencing machine was an Illumina NovaSeq 6000. TCRdb passed the public sequencing reads through fastp at Q25 and MiXCR, retaining productive beta sequences. A single entry per CDR3 protein holds the most common genes and DNA from its merged rows. The sample contains about 500,000 distinct CDR3 sequences, about 20% of them found a single time. The top ten hold around 12% of the sample. Sequenced material: PBMCs or a T cell subset sorted from them (not recorded which). The receptors were sampled from an adult woman who had mild COVID-19 (a few samples of this study predate the infection). The sample titles of this study are shuffled in the database, so cell type and time point are left out; the donor was told from shared clones.

CDR3 in DNA: TGCGCCAGCAGCCTCCTTTCCGAGACGGTTTCCTACAATGAGCAGTTCTTC. This translates into CASSLLSETVSYNEQFF. V is TRBV5-1 and J is TRBJ2-1; no reliable D call. Trimming removed 4 bases from V and 1 base from J, with 18 bases in between. Looked up from germline, CDR1 is SGHRS and CDR2 is YFSETQ. This CDR3 comprises 17 residues.

The V and J genes are TRBV18 and TRBJ2-1; D is ambiguous. Germline V gives CDR1 KGHSH, CDR2 LQKENI. This CDR3 has 15 amino acids. Trimming shortened V by 3 bases and J by 5 bases, and 14 bases separated the two germline ends. CDR3 DNA sequence: TGTGCCAGCTCACCCGCCAGGCAGCGAGACAATGAGCAGTTCTTC. It translates to CASSPARQRDNEQFF.